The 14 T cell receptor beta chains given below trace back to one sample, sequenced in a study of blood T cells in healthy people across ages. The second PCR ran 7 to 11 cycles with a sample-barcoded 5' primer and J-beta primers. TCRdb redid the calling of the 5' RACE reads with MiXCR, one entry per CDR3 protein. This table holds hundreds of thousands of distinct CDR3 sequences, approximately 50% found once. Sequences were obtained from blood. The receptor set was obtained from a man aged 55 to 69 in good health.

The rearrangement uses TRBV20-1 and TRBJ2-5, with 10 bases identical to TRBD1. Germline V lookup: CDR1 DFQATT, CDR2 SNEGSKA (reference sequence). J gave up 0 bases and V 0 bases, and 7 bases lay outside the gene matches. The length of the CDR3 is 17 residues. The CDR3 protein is CSAREFRGQGYQETQYF. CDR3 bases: TGCAGTGCTAGAGAGTTTAGGGGACAGGGGTACCAAGAGACCCAGTACTTC.

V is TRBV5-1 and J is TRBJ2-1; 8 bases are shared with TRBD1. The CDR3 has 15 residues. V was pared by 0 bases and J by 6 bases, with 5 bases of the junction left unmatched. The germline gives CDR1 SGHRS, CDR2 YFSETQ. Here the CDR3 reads CASSLGRTGINEQFF. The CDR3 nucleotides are TGCGCCAGCAGCTTGGGAAGGACAGGGATCAATGAGCAGTTCTTC. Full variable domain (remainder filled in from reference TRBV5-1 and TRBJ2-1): KAGVTQTPRYLIKTRGQQVTLSCSPISGHRSVSWYQQTPGQGLQFLFEYFSETQRNKGNFPGRFSGRQFSNSRSEMNVSTLELGDSALYLCASSLGRTGINEQFFGPGTRLTVL.

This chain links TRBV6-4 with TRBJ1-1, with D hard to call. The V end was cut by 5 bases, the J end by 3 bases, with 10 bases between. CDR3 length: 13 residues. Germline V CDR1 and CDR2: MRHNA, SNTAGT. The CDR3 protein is CASSPGIYTEAFF. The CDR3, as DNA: TGTGCCAGCAGTCCTGGAATCTACACTGAAGCTTTCTTT.

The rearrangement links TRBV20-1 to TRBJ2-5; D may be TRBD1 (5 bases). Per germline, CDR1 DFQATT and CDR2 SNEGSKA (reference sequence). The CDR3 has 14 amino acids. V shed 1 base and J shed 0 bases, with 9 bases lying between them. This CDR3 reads CSARGGRHQETQYF. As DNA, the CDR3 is TGCAGTGCTAGAGGGGGCCGTCACCAAGAGACCCAGTACTTC.

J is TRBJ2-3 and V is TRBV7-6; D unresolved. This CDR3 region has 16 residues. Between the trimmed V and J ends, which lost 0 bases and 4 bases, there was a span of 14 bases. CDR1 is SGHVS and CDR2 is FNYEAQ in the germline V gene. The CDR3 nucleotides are TGTGCCAGCAGCTTAGCCGTCGGCGACATAGCAGATACGCAGTATTTT. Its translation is CASSLAVGDIADTQYF.

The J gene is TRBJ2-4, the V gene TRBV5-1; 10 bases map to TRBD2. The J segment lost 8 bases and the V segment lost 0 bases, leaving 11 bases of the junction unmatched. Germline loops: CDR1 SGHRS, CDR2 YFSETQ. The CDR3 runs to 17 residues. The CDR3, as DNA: TGCGCCAGCAGCTTGGCGCCTAGCGGGGGTTTCGAGGACATTCAGTACTTC. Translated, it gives CASSLAPSGGFEDIQYF.

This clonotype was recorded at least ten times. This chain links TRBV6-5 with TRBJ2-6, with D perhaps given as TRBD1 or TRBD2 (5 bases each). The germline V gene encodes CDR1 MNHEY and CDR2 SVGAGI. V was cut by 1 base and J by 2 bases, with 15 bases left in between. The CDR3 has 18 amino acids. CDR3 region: CASSYFGFGGTGANVLTF. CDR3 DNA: TGTGCCAGCAGTTACTTCGGTTTTGGGGGAACTGGGGCCAACGTCCTGACTTTC.

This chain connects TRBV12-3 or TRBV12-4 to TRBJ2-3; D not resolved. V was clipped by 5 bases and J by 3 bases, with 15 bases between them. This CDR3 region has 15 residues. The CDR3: CASSPHLQATDTQYF. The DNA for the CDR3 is TGTGCCAGCAGTCCCCATCTCCAGGCGACAGATACGCAGTATTTT.

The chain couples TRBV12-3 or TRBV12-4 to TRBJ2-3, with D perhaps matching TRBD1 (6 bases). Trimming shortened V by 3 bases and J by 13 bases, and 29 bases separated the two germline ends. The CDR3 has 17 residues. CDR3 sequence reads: CASSFLMDRARTDAEYF. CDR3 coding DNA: TGTGCCAGCAGTTTCCTTATGGACAGAGCCCGCACAGATGCGGAGTATTTT.

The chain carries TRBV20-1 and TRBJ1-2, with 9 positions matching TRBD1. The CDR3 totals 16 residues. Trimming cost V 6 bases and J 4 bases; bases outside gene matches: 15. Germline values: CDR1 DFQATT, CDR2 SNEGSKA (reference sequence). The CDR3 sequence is CSARLGTGGDAYGYTF. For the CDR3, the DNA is TGCAGTGCCCGACTAGGTACAGGGGGCGATGCCTATGGCTACACCTTC.

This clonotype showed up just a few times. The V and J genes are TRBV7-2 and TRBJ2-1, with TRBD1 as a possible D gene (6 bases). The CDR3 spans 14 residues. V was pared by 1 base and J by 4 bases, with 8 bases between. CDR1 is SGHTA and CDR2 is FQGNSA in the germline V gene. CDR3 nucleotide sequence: TGTGCCAGCAGCTTAGTCCAGGGGTACAATGAGCAGTTCTTC. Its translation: CASSLVQGYNEQFF.

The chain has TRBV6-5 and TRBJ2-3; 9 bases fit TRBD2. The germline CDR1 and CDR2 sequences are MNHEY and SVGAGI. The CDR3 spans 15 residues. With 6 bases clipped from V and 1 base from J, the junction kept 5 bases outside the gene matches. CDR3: CASRPSGVGTDTQYF. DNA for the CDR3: TGTGCCAGCAGGCCTAGCGGGGTGGGCACAGATACGCAGTATTTT.

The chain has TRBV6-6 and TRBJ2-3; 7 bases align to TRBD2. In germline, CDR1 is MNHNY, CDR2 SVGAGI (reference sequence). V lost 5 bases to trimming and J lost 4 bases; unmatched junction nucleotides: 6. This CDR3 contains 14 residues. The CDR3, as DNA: TGTGCCAGCAGTCCAGCGGGGAGGTCAGATACGCAGTATTTT. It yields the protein CASSPAGRSDTQYF.

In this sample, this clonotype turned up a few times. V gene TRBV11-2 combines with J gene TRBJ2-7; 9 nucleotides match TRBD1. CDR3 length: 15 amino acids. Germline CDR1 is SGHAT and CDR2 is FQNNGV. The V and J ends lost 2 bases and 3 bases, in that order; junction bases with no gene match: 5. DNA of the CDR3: TGTGCCAGCAGCTTACCGGGACAGGGAAACTACGAGCAGTACTTC. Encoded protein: CASSLPGQGNYEQYF.